These T cell receptor beta chains were read from a single sample in a study of blood T cells in healthy people across ages. TCRdb reanalysed the 5' RACE reads using MiXCR and keeps one entry per CDR3 protein. The repertoire holds 700,000 or so distinct CDR3 sequences, with approximately 21% as singletons. The sequenced sample consisted of blood. These receptors were collected from a man aged 70 or older in good health. The CDR3 runs from the conserved cysteine through the conserved F or W. D genes are given only for firm matches. Only part of the rows carry a size: once, few, many, or a class if the clone is expanded.

d_call | j_call | v_call | clone_size | cdr3_aa | cdr3_nt
- | TRBJ2-5 | TRBV2 | many | CASSGYFQETQYF | TGTGCCAGCAGTGGCTACTTCCAAGAGACCCAGTACTTC
- | TRBJ1-5 | TRBV7-9 | many | CASSLPNQPQHF | TGTGCCAGCAGCTTACCGAATCAGCCCCAGCATTTT
- | TRBJ1-4 | TRBV20-1 | few | CSARDSTGSEKLFF | TGCAGTGCTAGAGATAGTACCGGTAGTGAAAAACTGTTTTTT
TRBD2 | TRBJ2-1 | TRBV20-1 | few | CSATPTSGRNNEQFF | TGCAGTGCTACCCCGACTAGCGGGAGAAACAATGAGCAGTTCTTC
TRBD1 | TRBJ2-1 | TRBV6-5 | few | CASSYDRGGNEQFF | TGTGCCAGCAGTTACGACAGGGGGGGAAATGAGCAGTTCTTC
TRBD1 | TRBJ1-2 | TRBV6-5 | - | CASSQGADSYGYTF | TGTGCCAGCAGTCAGGGGGCGGACAGCTATGGCTACACCTTC
- | TRBJ2-5 | TRBV20-1 | - | CGAAIQETQYF | TGCGGTGCTGCTATCCAAGAGACCCAGTACTTC
- | TRBJ2-1 | TRBV15 | few | CATSSRRAGRYNEQFF | TGTGCCACCAGCAGCCGCCGGGCAGGTCGTTACAATGAGCAGTTCTTC
- | TRBJ2-6 | TRBV5-1 | few | CASSFESGANVLTF | TGCGCCAGCAGCTTCGAATCTGGGGCCAACGTCCTGACTTTC
- | TRBJ1-3 | TRBV2 | - | CASSEVRFSGNTIYF | TGTGCCAGCAGTGAAGTGCGATTCTCTGGAAACACCATATATTTT
TRBD2 | TRBJ2-2 | TRBV20-1 | few | CSARGFERGGTGELFF | TGCAGTGCTAGAGGGTTCGAGCGGGGGGGCACCGGGGAGCTGTTTTTT
- | TRBJ2-2 | TRBV12-3/TRBV12-4 | few | CASSSTTAFTGELFF | TGTGCCAGCAGTTCTACTACAGCCTTCACCGGGGAGCTGTTTTTT
- | TRBJ2-3 | TRBV5-6 | - | CASSIGSLYTDTQYF | TGTGCCAGCAGTATTGGTTCCCTATACACAGATACGCAGTATTTT